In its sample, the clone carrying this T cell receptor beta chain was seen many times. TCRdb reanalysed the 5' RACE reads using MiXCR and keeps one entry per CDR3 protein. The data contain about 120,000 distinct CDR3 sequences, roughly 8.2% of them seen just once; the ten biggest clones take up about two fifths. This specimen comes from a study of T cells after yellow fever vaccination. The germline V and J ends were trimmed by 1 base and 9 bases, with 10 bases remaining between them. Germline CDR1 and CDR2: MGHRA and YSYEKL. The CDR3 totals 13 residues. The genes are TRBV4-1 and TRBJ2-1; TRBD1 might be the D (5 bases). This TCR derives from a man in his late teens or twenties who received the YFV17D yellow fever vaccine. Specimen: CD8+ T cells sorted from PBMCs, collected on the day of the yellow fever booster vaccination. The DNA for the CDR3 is TGCGCCAGCAGCCAAGTCGGCCAGGGTGAGCAGTTCTTC. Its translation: CASSQVGQGEQFF.